This TCR beta chain stems from a study of blood T cell repertoires in COVID-19. Study overall: Samples taken during acute and convalescent COVID-19 were collected in the United States, Italy and Spain. T cells, B-cell-depleted T cells, or PBMCs supplied cDNA or gDNA.

The Seattle patients joined while their infection was active and were tracked longitudinally afterward. V shed 4 bases and J shed 4 bases, with 18 bases lying between them. The CDR3 is 17 residues long. The germline V gene has CDR1 SGHRS and CDR2 YFSETQ. Per the authors' pipeline: Amplification of reference gene primers provided the estimated nucleated cell counts. Measured with immunoSEQ multiplex PCR; TCRdb has only the in-frame clones, and not every one. The DNA was the basis for D and trimming; V, J and clone size are from that table. The data contain hundreds of thousands of clones, 85% to 90% of them seen just once; the ten biggest clones take up 8.5% to 14%.

Sequencing input: peripheral blood. The chain employs TRBV5-1 and TRBJ2-6; D is possibly TRBD1 (7 bases). The receptor was derived from a woman aged 25 to 45 with COVID-19, enrolled during active disease. This CDR3 reads CASSGGTAPSGANVLTF. The CDR3, as DNA: TGCGCCAGCAGCGGAGGGACAGCCCCTTCCGGGGCCAACGTCCTGACTTTC.